The 21 T cell receptor beta chains reported below all come from one sample, sequenced in a study of blood T cell repertoires in COVID-19. Assay used: immunoSEQ multiplex PCR; TCRdb lists only in-frame clones, some missing. The repertoire has roughly 69,000 clones, 80% to 90% of them found once; the top ten carry roughly 7%. Sequencing input: peripheral blood. The receptors shown here come from a man aged 50-59 years with active COVID-19.

The genes are TRBV7-9 and TRBJ1-6; tentative D call: TRBD1 (6 bases). The germline gives CDR1 SEHNR, CDR2 FQNEAQ (reference sequence). V lost 5 bases and J lost 6, with 20 bases in between. The CDR3 length is 17 residues. Written as DNA, the CDR3 is TGTGCCAGCAGCCAAGGAGAGCGGGGGGCTTCTAATTCACCCCTCCACTTT. Translated: CASSQGERGASNSPLHF.

The chain is built from TRBV6-4 and TRBJ1-1; D unclear. The germline V gene has CDR1 MRHNA and CDR2 SNTAGT. Trimming took off 2 bases at V and 4 bases at J, with 8 bases between the two ends. The CDR3 runs to 13 residues. DNA for the CDR3: TGTGCCAGCAGTGACGGAGTGAGCACTGAAGCTTTCTTT. Protein product: CASSDGVSTEAFF.

The V and J genes are TRBV9 and TRBJ2-3; TRBD1 might be the D (6 bases). The CDR3 consists of 15 residues. Trimming shortened V by 3 bases and J by 6 bases, and 17 bases separated the two germline ends. The germline CDR1 and CDR2 sequences are SGDLS and YYNGEE. In nucleotides, the CDR3 is TGTGCCAGCAGCGCCCAGGGGAACCCCGAGGATACGCAGTATTTT. Its protein product is CASSAQGNPEDTQYF.

The V and J genes are TRBV7-2 and TRBJ1-5; D possibly corresponds to TRBD1 (6 bases). This CDR3 has 15 residues. Germline V lookup: CDR1 SGHTA, CDR2 FQGNSA. The germline V and J ends were trimmed by 4 bases and 3 bases, with 13 bases remaining between them. CDR3 coding DNA: TGTGCCAGCAGCTCCCAGGGGTCCGCCAATCAGCCCCAGCATTTT. As protein: CASSSQGSANQPQHF.

This clone is medium-sized in the sample. The chain uses TRBV7-3 and TRBJ2-2; the D gene is possibly TRBD1 (5 bases). Germline V gene lookup returns CDR1 SGHTA and CDR2 FQGTGA. V lost 4 bases to trimming and J lost 4 bases, with 10 bases between them. CDR3 length equals 14 residues. For the CDR3, the DNA is TGTGCCAGCAGCTCGCAGGGATCCACCGGGGAGCTGTTTTTT. Protein product: CASSSQGSTGELFF. The variable domain in full, with the rest retrieved from reference TRBV7-3 and TRBJ2-2, is GAGVSQTPSNKVTEKGKYVELRCDPISGHTALYWYRQSLGQGPEFLIYFQGTGAADDSGLPNDRFFAVRPEGSVSTLKIQRTERGDSAVYLCASSSQGSTGELFFGEGSRLTVL.

The J gene is TRBJ1-2, the V gene TRBV2; D not certain. Germline CDR1 reads SNHLY; CDR2 reads FYNNEI. Trimming took 1 base from V and 0 from J, leaving 3 bases between them. The CDR3 extends over 13 amino acids. CDR3 coding DNA: TGTGCCAGCAGTGAAGGAGCTAACTATGGCTACACCTTC. It is translated as CASSEGANYGYTF.

The rearrangement uses TRBV11-2 and TRBJ1-1; D remains unclear. The CDR3 is 15 amino acids. Trimming removed 3 bases from V and 0 bases from J, with 11 bases in between. Per the germline V gene, CDR1 is SGHAT and CDR2 is FQNNGV. The CDR3 DNA reads TGTGCCAGCAGCTTGAGAGTAACGTTGAACACTGAAGCTTTCTTT. It specifies CASSLRVTLNTEAFF.

This chain uses TRBV28 with TRBJ2-5, with TRBD1 as a possible D gene (5 bases). V was shortened by 3 bases and J by 0 bases, with 8 bases between the two germline ends. Germline V gene lookup returns CDR1 MDHEN and CDR2 SYDVKM. The CDR3 totals 14 residues. The chain's CDR3 is CASSFAGYQETQYF. The CDR3 bases are TGTGCCAGCAGTTTTGCAGGGTACCAAGAGACCCAGTACTTC. Full variable domain (missing parts from reference TRBV28 and TRBJ2-5): DVKVTQSSRYLVKRTGEKVFLECVQDMDHENMFWYRQDPGLGLRLIYFSYDVKMKEKGDIPEGYSVSREKKERFSLILESASTNQTSMYLCASSFAGYQETQYFGPGTRLLVL.

This sequence joins TRBV28 and TRBJ2-7; 9 bases are a match to TRBD2. Germline trimming cut 3 bases from V and 4 bases from J; bases unmatched to any gene: 16. The germline V gene encodes CDR1 MDHEN and CDR2 SYDVKM. The CDR3 runs to 18 residues. CDR3 in DNA: TGTGCCAGCAGTTTGGTGTTGACTAGCGGCCGAGGAGGGTACGAGCAGTACTTC. This encodes CASSLVLTSGRGGYEQYF.

The chain employs TRBV19 and TRBJ2-3; TRBD2 matches 8 bases. The germline V gene encodes CDR1 LNHDA and CDR2 SQIVND (reference sequence). This CDR3 region has 14 residues. Losses at the gene ends were 7 bases for V and 5 bases for J; bases not matched to a gene: 8. This CDR3 is CASNLAGAEDTQYF. In nucleotides, the CDR3 is TGTGCCAGTAACCTAGCGGGCGCCGAAGATACGCAGTATTTT.

The V and J genes are TRBV28 and TRBJ2-1; D is perhaps TRBD2 (5 bases). Germline values: CDR1 MDHEN, CDR2 SYDVKM. The CDR3 is made up of 13 amino acids. Trimming stripped 1 base from V and 4 bases from J, with 5 bases between. CDR3 region: CASSLSGYNEQFF. The CDR3 DNA reads as TGTGCCAGCAGTTTATCGGGATACAATGAGCAGTTCTTC. The complete variable domain, with remaining parts taken from reference TRBV28 and TRBJ2-1, reads DVKVTQSSRYLVKRTGEKVFLECVQDMDHENMFWYRQDPGLGLRLIYFSYDVKMKEKGDIPEGYSVSREKKERFSLILESASTNQTSMYLCASSLSGYNEQFFGPGTRLTVL.

The chain has TRBV6-5 and TRBJ2-1, with a tentative D call TRBD1 (6 bases). Trimming removed 10 bases from V and 4 bases from J, with 20 bases in between. The CDR3 loop spans 15 amino acids. Germline V CDR1 and CDR2: MNHEY, SVGAGI. The CDR3: CATPLWGTRYNEQFF. The CDR3 DNA is TGTGCCACCCCCCTCTGGGGGACAAGATACAATGAGCAGTTCTTC.

The chain combines TRBV5-4 with TRBJ2-7; 13 positions match TRBD2. This CDR3 has 15 residues. Germline V gene lookup returns CDR1 SGHNT and CDR2 YYREEE (reference sequence). V lost 2 bases and J lost 2; bases outside the gene matches: 1. Here the CDR3 reads CASSFGTSGAYEQYF. CDR3 nucleotide sequence: TGTGCCAGCAGCTTCGGGACTAGCGGGGCCTACGAGCAGTACTTC.

This clone was observed once. V gene TRBV9 combines with J gene TRBJ2-6; 11 nucleotides align to TRBD1. Germline V gene sequence: CDR1 SGDLS, CDR2 YYNGEE. V lost 3 bases to trimming and J lost 5 bases; unmatched junction nucleotides: 4. This CDR3 has 16 residues. DNA of the CDR3: TGTGCCAGCAGCGAGGGACAGGGGGGTAGGGCCAACGTCCTGACTTTC. Its translation: CASSEGQGGRANVLTF. Full variable domain (rest looked up from reference TRBV9 and TRBJ2-6): DSGVTQTPKHLITATGQRVTLRCSPRSGDLSVYWYQQSLDQGLQFLIQYYNGEERAKGNILERFSAQQFPDLHSELNLSSLELGDSALYFCASSEGQGGRANVLTFGAGSRLTVL.

The V call is TRBV3-1 (or the pseudogene TRBV3-2), the J call TRBJ2-1, with D tentatively TRBD2 (5 bases). Trimming removed 2 bases at V and 8 bases at J, with 16 bases between. The CDR3 has 15 amino acids. In germline, CDR1 is LGHDT, CDR2 YNNKEL (reference sequence). CDR3 bases: TGTGCCAGCAGCCAACCTAGCCCCCAATATGATGAGCAGTTCTTC. Translating gives CASSQPSPQYDEQFF.

This clone occurred once. V is TRBV30 and J is TRBJ1-6; no reliable D call. The V and J ends lost 2 bases and 12 bases respectively, with 11 bases between them. The CDR3 sequence is 12 residues long. CDR1 GTSNPN and CDR2 SVGIG come from the germline V gene (reference sequence). The CDR3 loop reads CAWSRDMLPLHF. The CDR3 nucleotides are TGTGCCTGGAGTCGCGACATGCTACCCCTCCACTTT.

The chain employs TRBV5-1 and TRBJ2-4; maybe TRBD2 (6 bases). The CDR3 contains 14 residues. V dropped 4 bases and J dropped 1 base, with 9 bases sitting between them. In germline, CDR1 is SGHRS, CDR2 YFSETQ. CDR3 amino acids: CASSPLAAKNIQYF. CDR3 in DNA: TGCGCCAGCAGCCCCCTAGCGGCCAAAAACATTCAGTACTTC.

The chain is built from TRBV28 and TRBJ1-1, with D possibly being TRBD1 (6 bases). The CDR3 extends over 12 amino acids. The V gene's germline CDR1 is MDHEN and CDR2 SYDVKM. Trimming removed 5 bases from V and 6 bases from J, with 10 bases in between. The CDR3 here is CASSPGQPEAFF. In DNA, the CDR3 is TGTGCCAGCAGTCCAGGACAGCCTGAAGCTTTCTTT.

The chain carries TRBV18 and TRBJ2-2; a possible D gene is TRBD2 (6 bases). Germline assignment: CDR1 KGHSH and CDR2 LQKENI. The CDR3 totals 13 residues. The V end lost 3 bases, the J end lost 4 bases, and 6 bases lay between the germline ends. The CDR3 loop reads CASSPGGTGELFF. As DNA, the CDR3 is TGTGCCAGCTCACCGGGGGGCACCGGGGAGCTGTTTTTT.

V usage is TRBV5-6 and J usage is TRBJ2-5, with 10 bases aligning to TRBD1. This CDR3 spans 17 amino acids. The V and J ends lost 0 bases and 1 base, in that order; junction bases with no gene match: 6. CDR1 and CDR2 from the germline V gene are SGHDT and YYEEEE. This chain's CDR3 is CASSLDGQGVIQETQYF. The CDR3 nucleotides read TGTGCCAGCAGCTTGGACGGACAGGGGGTGATCCAAGAGACCCAGTACTTC.

The chain recombines TRBV7-8 with TRBJ1-3, with 8 positions matching TRBD1. From germline, CDR1 is SGHVS and CDR2 FQNEAQ. The junction had 4 bases not matched to a gene; V was cut back by 2 bases and J by 7 bases. The CDR3 is made up of 14 amino acids. As DNA, the CDR3 is TGTGCCAGCAGCTTAATGGACAGGGATAACACCATATATTTT. Its protein is CASSLMDRDNTIYF.